The clone carrying this TCR beta chain was recorded a few times. The data stem from a study of blood T cells in healthy people across ages. Germline CDR1 SGHVS, CDR2 FQNEAQ. The germline V and J ends were trimmed by 5 bases and 0 bases, with 10 bases remaining between them. CDR3 length equals 15 residues. For the second PCR, which ran for about 7 to 11 cycles, a sample-barcoded 5' primer and a J-beta primer mix were used. A template-switch adaptor containing 12 random nucleotides labeled each cDNA molecule. TCRdb called the 5' RACE reads again in MiXCR, with one record for every CDR3 protein. The sample shows just under 750,000 distinct CDR3 sequences, about 20% of them seen only once.

The receptor comes from a man between 65 and 85 years old in good health. The chain employs TRBV7-8 and TRBJ1-4, with D maybe TRBD1 (5 bases). Sequencing used blood. CDR3: CASSQGFATNEKLFF. In DNA, the CDR3 is TGTGCCAGCAGCCAGGGATTCGCAACTAATGAAAAACTGTTTTTT.